One sample yielded the 21 T cell receptor beta chains listed below, sequenced in a study of vaccination and CD4 T cells after COVID-19. Treatment defined: approximately 9-day PBMC culture with coronavirus spike peptide pools or control peptides (ViraFEST assay). Ahead of the COVID-19 pandemic (2011-2018), the CD4+ T cells of the unexposed donor were collected. No antigens are known for them. An Oncomine TCR Beta short-read assay was used to sequence the DNA from cultured CD4+ T cells. The template was genomic DNA from cultured CD4+ T cells. TCRdb analysed the PCR reads with MiXCR anew, one entry per CDR3 protein. Among 7,500 to 10,000 distinct CDR3 sequences listed, approximately 35% were seen once. The specimen was CD4+ T cells from blood, cultured in vitro. Receptors were obtained from a human donor in good health.

The J gene is TRBJ2-1, the V gene TRBV15, with D perhaps TRBD2 (7 bases). V shed 6 bases and J shed 5 bases, with 20 bases lying between them. The CDR3 extends over 16 amino acids. The germline gives CDR1 LNHNV, CDR2 YYDKDF (reference sequence). CDR3 protein: CATSIKGGLLHNEQFF. CDR3 bases: TGTGCCACCAGTATTAAGGGGGGACTACTCCACAATGAGCAGTTCTTC.

J is TRBJ2-1 and V is TRBV20-1; D possibly corresponds to TRBD2 (5 bases). The CDR3 length is 16 residues. Per the germline V gene, CDR1 is DFQATT and CDR2 is SNEGSKA (reference sequence). The V end was cut by 3 bases, the J end by 8 bases, with 23 bases between. CDR3 loop: CSARGFYTGKRHEQFF. The DNA for the CDR3 is TGCAGTGCTAGGGGGTTCTATACCGGGAAAAGGCATGAGCAGTTCTTC.

In its sample, this clonotype ranks as large. This sequence joins TRBV20-1 and TRBJ2-5; D possibly uses TRBD1 or TRBD2 (6 bases each). Trimming took off 2 bases at V and 4 bases at J, with 8 bases between the two ends. The CDR3 is 12 residues long. CDR1 and CDR2 (germline): DFQATT, SNEGSKA (reference sequence). The CDR3: CSARSGAETQYF. The CDR3 bases are TGCAGTGCTAGATCGGGGGCAGAGACCCAGTACTTC.

V and J are TRBV28 and TRBJ2-1; tentatively, D is TRBD2 (8 bases). The germline gives CDR1 MDHEN, CDR2 SYDVKM. The CDR3 consists of 21 residues. V lost 4 bases, J lost 1 base, and 29 bases lay in between. The CDR3 sequence is CASSSRGGTYSGTDSYNEQFF. CDR3 bases: TGTGCCAGCAGTTCCCGCGGGGGGACATATTCCGGGACAGATTCCTACAATGAGCAGTTCTTC.

The rearrangement links TRBV5-1 to TRBJ2-1; TRBD1 agrees at 9 bases. CDR1 and CDR2 from the germline V gene are SGHRS and YFSETQ. V was clipped by 7 bases and J by 5 bases; unmatched bases: 10. The length of the CDR3 is 15 residues. The CDR3 loop is CASLFTGGEDNEQFF. The CDR3 nucleotides are TGCGCCAGCCTCTTTACAGGGGGCGAAGACAATGAGCAGTTCTTC.

The chain carries TRBV20-1 and TRBJ2-7, with 7 nucleotides matching TRBD1. The CDR3 is 12 residues long. With V trimmed by 6 bases and J by 4 bases, 6 bases remained unmatched. Germline V gives CDR1 DFQATT, CDR2 SNEGSKA (reference sequence). In nucleotides, the CDR3 is TGCAGTGCCACCTCGACAGGGTACGAGCAGTACTTC. Translating it yields CSATSTGYEQYF.

V and J are TRBV28 and TRBJ2-7; tentatively, D is TRBD1 (5 bases). Trimming took 6 bases from V and 1 from J, leaving 16 bases between them. From germline, CDR1 is MDHEN and CDR2 SYDVKM. The CDR3 has 15 residues. The CDR3 DNA reads TGTGCCAGCAGCCAGCCCAGGACAATTTCCTACGAGCAGTACTTC. This codes for CASSQPRTISYEQYF.

The chain combines TRBV9 with TRBJ1-1, with D tentatively TRBD1 (5 bases). With 3 bases removed from V and 6 bases from J, the gap between germline ends came to 12 bases. CDR1 SGDLS and CDR2 YYNGEE come from the germline V gene. CDR3 length: 13 amino acids. Here the CDR3 DNA reads TGTGCCAGCAGCGCAGATGGGGGGGCTGAAGCTTTCTTT. It specifies CASSADGGAEAFF.

The chain employs TRBV6-1 and TRBJ2-7, with TRBD1 matching over 10 bases. J gave up 0 bases and V 9 bases, and 5 bases lay outside the gene matches. This CDR3 has 14 amino acids. Germline V gives CDR1 MNHNS, CDR2 SASEGT. CDR3 sequence (DNA): TGTGCCAGTAAGGACAGGGGGAGCTCCTACGAGCAGTACTTC. Translation gives CASKDRGSSYEQYF.

The chain combines TRBV30 with TRBJ1-2; D is unclear. The germline V gene has CDR1 GTSNPN and CDR2 SVGIG (reference sequence). Trimming removed 2 bases from V and 4 bases from J, with 14 bases in between. This CDR3 spans 14 amino acids. The CDR3 region has the DNA TGTGCCTGGAGTAGGTCGAGTCACTTCTATGGCTACACCTTC. It encodes CAWSRSSHFYGYTF.

The chain's CDR3 is CASSLAGGIYNEQFF. The CDR3 nucleotides read TGTGCCAGCAGCTTAGCCGGGGGAATCTACAATGAGCAGTTCTTC. The V gene is TRBV7-6, the J gene TRBJ2-1; D might be TRBD2 (6 bases). Trimming pared 0 bases from V and 3 bases from J, leaving 9 bases between. The CDR3 loop spans 15 amino acids. Germline CDR1 reads SGHVS; CDR2 reads FNYEAQ.

The CDR3 DNA sequence: TGTGCCAGCAGCAAGACTAGCGGAGCCTACGAGCAGTACTTC. Translated, it gives CASSKTSGAYEQYF. The chain has TRBV9 and TRBJ2-7, with 9 bases matching TRBD2. CDR1 is SGDLS, CDR2 YYNGEE, per germline. The CDR3 covers 14 residues. With V trimmed by 4 bases and J by 2 bases, 4 bases remained unmatched.

CDR3 region: CSANSGYEQYF. The CDR3 coding sequence is TGCAGTGCTAATAGCGGTTACGAGCAGTACTTC. This chain connects TRBV20-1 to TRBJ2-7, with a weak D call TRBD2 (6 bases). With 4 bases removed from V and 4 bases from J, the gap between germline ends came to 8 bases. This CDR3 has 11 residues. The germline V gene has CDR1 DFQATT and CDR2 SNEGSKA (reference sequence).

This clonotype was seen more than once but under ten times. V is TRBV2 and J is TRBJ1-1, with a possible D match to TRBD1 (6 bases). Looked up from germline, CDR1 is SNHLY and CDR2 is FYNNEI. V lost 7 bases, J lost 5 bases, and 14 bases lay in between. The CDR3 contains 13 residues. CDR3 nucleotides: TGTGCCAGCAAACAACAGGGATTGACTGAAGCTTTCTTT. Translated: CASKQQGLTEAFF.

A note on this clonotype: Relative to the germline gene, one junction end is altered; a read error may explain this. This sequence joins TRBV28 and TRBJ1-1, with TRBD1 as a possible D gene (6 bases). The CDR3 has 14 amino acids. The germline V gene encodes CDR1 MDHEN and CDR2 SYDVKM. CDR3 nucleotide sequence: TGTGCCAGCAGTCCCCCAGGGGCGAACCCTGAAGCTTTCTTT. Translation gives CASSPPGANPEAFF.

This clonotype showed up just a few times. The rearrangement joins TRBV7-9 to TRBJ1-1; D remains ambiguous. The germline V gene has CDR1 SEHNR and CDR2 FQNEAQ (reference sequence). The CDR3 length is 13 residues. V was cut by 3 bases and J by 1 base, with 6 bases left in between. The CDR3 sequence: CASSFSQNTEAFF. The DNA for the CDR3 is TGTGCCAGCAGCTTTAGCCAGAACACTGAAGCTTTCTTT.

With respect to this clonotype: Given the absence of the conserved phenylalanine or tryptophan at the CDR3 end, a read error is likely. This chain connects TRBV30 to TRBJ1-2; TRBD1 matches at 9 bases. The germline CDR1 and CDR2 sequences are GTSNPN and SVGIG (reference sequence). This CDR3 is 16 amino acids long. V was pared by 2 bases and J by 2 bases, with 9 bases of the junction left unmatched. CDR3 sequence reads: CAWSPLRGTGNYGYTL. The CDR3 region has the DNA TGTGCCTGGAGTCCACTTAGGGGGACAGGGAACTATGGCTACACCCTC.

This clonotype was observed a handful of times. CDR3 amino acids: CASSFKAGVAGANVLTF. The CDR3 DNA reads as TGTGCCAGCAGTTTTAAGGCAGGGGTAGCTGGGGCCAACGTCCTGACTTTC. The chain employs TRBV27 and TRBJ2-6; D might be TRBD1 (6 bases). CDR1 MNHEY and CDR2 SMNVEV come from the germline V gene (reference sequence). The CDR3 spans 17 residues. V lost 3 bases to trimming and J lost 2 bases, with 14 bases between them.

V is TRBV11-2 and J is TRBJ2-7, with 7 nucleotides matching TRBD2. The V segment lost 4 bases and the J segment 0 bases; nucleotides outside the gene matches: 3. Germline V gene data show CDR1 as SGHAT and CDR2 as FQNNGV. This CDR3 is built from 14 residues. As DNA, the CDR3 is TGTGCCAGCAGCTACGGGGGGAGCTCCTACGAGCAGTACTTC. It yields the protein CASSYGGSSYEQYF. Looking up the rest from reference TRBV11-2 and TRBJ2-7 gives the full variable domain: EAGVAQSPRYKIIEKRQSVAFWCNPISGHATLYWYQQILGQGPKLLIQFQNNGVVDDSQLPKDRFSAERLKGVDSTLKIQPAKLEDSAVYLCASSYGGSSYEQYFGPGTRLTVT.

CDR3 DNA sequence: TGTGCCAGCAGCTTATATAGCGGGATGACCGGGGAGCTGTTTTTT. Translating gives CASSLYSGMTGELFF. This rearrangement joins TRBV7-3 to TRBJ2-2, with 8 bases fitting TRBD2. There are 15 residues in the CDR3. Per germline, CDR1 SGHTA and CDR2 FQGTGA. With V trimmed by 2 bases and J by 5 bases, 4 bases remained unmatched. Variable domain in full (rest from reference TRBV7-3 and TRBJ2-2): GAGVSQTPSNKVTEKGKYVELRCDPISGHTALYWYRQSLGQGPEFLIYFQGTGAADDSGLPNDRFFAVRPEGSVSTLKIQRTERGDSAVYLCASSLYSGMTGELFFGEGSRLTVL.

This clonotype was found a few times. This chain connects TRBV11-3 to TRBJ2-3; 7 nucleotides align to TRBD1. V was pared by 1 base and J by 5 bases, with 15 bases of the junction left unmatched. Germline V gene sequence: CDR1 SGHNT, CDR2 YENEEA. The length of the CDR3 is 18 residues. This CDR3 reads CASSLGDRLQTSEDTQYF. CDR3 nucleotides: TGTGCCAGCAGCTTAGGGGACAGACTGCAAACATCGGAAGATACGCAGTATTTT.